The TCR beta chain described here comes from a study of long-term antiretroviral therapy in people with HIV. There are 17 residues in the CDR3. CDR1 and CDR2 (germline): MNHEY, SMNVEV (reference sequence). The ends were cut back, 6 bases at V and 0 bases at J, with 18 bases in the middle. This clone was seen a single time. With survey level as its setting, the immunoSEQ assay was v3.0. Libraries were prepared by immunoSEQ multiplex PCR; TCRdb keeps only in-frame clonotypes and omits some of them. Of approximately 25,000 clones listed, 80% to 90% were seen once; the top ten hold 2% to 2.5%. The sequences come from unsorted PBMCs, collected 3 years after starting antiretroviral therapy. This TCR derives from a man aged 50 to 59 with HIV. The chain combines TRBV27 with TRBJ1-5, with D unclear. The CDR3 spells CASSQLGRVYSNQPQHF. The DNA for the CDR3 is TGTGCCAGCAGCCAATTGGGTAGAGTTTATAGCAATCAGCCCCAGCATTTT.